These 23 T cell receptor beta chains were all obtained from the same sample, sequenced in a study of graft-versus-host responses after intestinal transplantation. Repertoires were generated with immunoSEQ multiplex PCR, while TCRdb's copy carries only in-frame clones and drops some. The sample has under 20,000 clones, 38% seen once. This specimen was alloreactive CD4+ T cells from a mixed lymphocyte reaction culture, taken before intestinal transplant. The subset is: CFSE-low proliferating T cells sorted from roughly six-day pre-transplant mixed lymphocyte reaction (GvH or HvG direction). These receptors all come from a human patient who received an intestinal transplant.

The chain carries TRBV28 and TRBJ2-7; D not resolved. CDR1 MDHEN and CDR2 SYDVKM come from the germline V gene. The CDR3 loop spans 12 amino acids. The V gene lost 4 bases and the J gene lost 7 bases, with 11 bases spanning the gap. This CDR3 reads CASSSLLKEQYF. CDR3 nucleotides: TGTGCCAGCAGTTCCCTCTTGAAAGAGCAGTACTTC.

This chain uses TRBV6-5 with TRBJ1-2, with D tentatively TRBD1 (5 bases). CDR3 length: 15 amino acids. Deletions cut 5 bases from V and 5 bases from J, with 18 bases between. Germline CDR1 is MNHEY and CDR2 is SVGAGI. The CDR3 loop is CASSASGRAGYGYTF. For the CDR3, the DNA is TGTGCCAGCAGTGCCTCTGGAAGGGCAGGGTATGGCTACACCTTC.

This chain links TRBV4-2 with TRBJ2-3, with D possibly being TRBD2 (6 bases). From germline, CDR1 is LGHNA and CDR2 YNFKEQ. With 4 bases removed from V and 4 bases from J, the gap between germline ends came to 15 bases. The CDR3 is 15 amino acids. CDR3 residues: CASSPHGSMPDTQYF. The CDR3 DNA reads as TGTGCCAGCAGCCCACACGGGAGTATGCCAGATACGCAGTATTTT.

This chain links TRBV2 with TRBJ1-3, with unresolved D. In germline, CDR1 is SNHLY, CDR2 FYNNEI. V was clipped by 6 bases and J by 0 bases, with 12 bases between them. This CDR3 is 15 amino acids long. This chain's CDR3 is CASRPDHVSGNTIYF. Here the CDR3 DNA reads TGTGCCAGCAGACCAGATCACGTCTCTGGAAACACCATATATTTT.

This clone is labeled as medium-sized (0.01 to 0.1%). The genes are TRBV7-3 and TRBJ1-3, with D unclear. Germline V CDR1 and CDR2: SGHTA, FQGTGA. Trimming pared 6 bases from V and 0 bases from J, leaving 12 bases between. This CDR3 spans 15 amino acids. CDR3 in amino acids: CASREVYFSGNTIYF. CDR3 coding DNA: TGTGCCAGCAGGGAGGTATACTTCTCTGGAAACACCATATATTTT. Supplemented by reference TRBV7-3 and TRBJ1-3, the full variable domain reads GAGVSQTPSNKVTEKGKYVELRCDPISGHTALYWYRQSLGQGPEFLIYFQGTGAADDSGLPNDRFFAVRPEGSVSTLKIQRTERGDSAVYLCASREVYFSGNTIYFGEGSWLTVV.

This clone was detected a few times. This chain uses TRBV5-4 with TRBJ2-3, with D possibly matching TRBD1 (5 bases). V lost 0 bases, J lost 2 bases, and 7 bases lay in between. CDR3 length equals 14 residues. Germline values: CDR1 SGHNT, CDR2 YYREEE (reference sequence). This chain's CDR3 is CASSLAGNTDTQYF. CDR3 coding DNA: TGTGCCAGCAGCTTGGCAGGGAACACAGATACGCAGTATTTT.

This sequence joins TRBV4-1 and TRBJ1-3; D is perhaps TRBD1 (6 bases). The CDR3 runs 18 residues. Germline CDR1 and CDR2: MGHRA and YSYEKL. Trimming shortened V by 1 base and J by 0 bases, and 16 bases separated the two germline ends. The CDR3 reads CASSQGPGAFLSGNTIYF. CDR3 nucleotide sequence: TGCGCCAGCAGCCAAGGGCCAGGGGCATTCCTCTCTGGAAACACCATATATTTT.

This chain joins TRBV4-1 and TRBJ1-2; no definite D call. Trimming shortened V by 1 base and J by 8 bases, and 17 bases separated the two germline ends. The CDR3 extends over 15 amino acids. Germline V gene sequence: CDR1 MGHRA, CDR2 YSYEKL. CDR3 sequence: CASSQAYWSSRGYTF. The CDR3 coding sequence is TGCGCCAGCAGCCAAGCATATTGGAGCTCTAGGGGCTACACCTTC.

V is TRBV9 and J is TRBJ2-1; a weak D match, TRBD2 (6 bases). CDR1 is SGDLS and CDR2 is YYNGEE in the germline V gene. Trimming removed 4 bases from V and 4 bases from J, with 18 bases in between. The CDR3 contains 16 residues. The DNA for the CDR3 is TGTGCCAGCAGCCCCCCCCGCGGCGGGGTTTACAATGAGCAGTTCTTC. Its protein is CASSPPRGGVYNEQFF.

This sequence joins TRBV4-1 and TRBJ2-7; D may match TRBD1 or TRBD2 (6 bases each). CDR3 length: 13 residues. The germline V gene encodes CDR1 MGHRA and CDR2 YSYEKL. V gave up 1 base and J gave up 8 bases, with 12 bases separating them. CDR3 region: CASSQGQGGKQYF. As DNA, the CDR3 is TGCGCCAGCAGCCAAGGCCAAGGGGGGAAGCAGTACTTC.

The gene calls are TRBV7-4 and TRBJ1-5; no clear D. Germline lookup yields CDR1 SGHVT and CDR2 SQSDAQ. The CDR3 consists of 16 residues. V was trimmed by 2 bases and J by 4 bases, leaving 15 bases between them. In nucleotides, the CDR3 is TGTGCCAGCAGCTTAAAGACGGCAGACCCTAATCAGCCCCAGCATTTT. This translates into CASSLKTADPNQPQHF. Combining the CDR3 with reference TRBV7-4 and TRBJ1-5 gives the whole variable domain GAGVSQSPRYKVAKRGRDVALRCDSISGHVTLYWYRQTLGQGSEVLTYSQSDAQRDKSGRPSGRFSAERPERSVSTLKIQRTEQGDSAVYLCASSLKTADPNQPQHFGDGTRLSIL.

The chain combines TRBV27 with TRBJ1-6; D unresolved. The germline CDR1 and CDR2 sequences are MNHEY and SMNVEV (reference sequence). V was cut by 1 base and J by 7 bases, with 5 bases left in between. This CDR3 contains 13 residues. As DNA, the CDR3 is TGTGCCAGCAGTTTATTACGGAATTCACCCCTCCACTTT. Translating gives CASSLLRNSPLHF.

The V call is TRBV5-6, the J call TRBJ2-1; D not certain. This CDR3 has 13 residues. Germline values: CDR1 SGHDT, CDR2 YYEEEE. Trimming took 4 bases from V and 7 from J, leaving 12 bases between them. CDR3 sequence (DNA): TGTGCCAGCAGCCACCCCCGGCCTAATGAGCAGTTCTTC. Its protein is CASSHPRPNEQFF. The full variable domain, its missing parts supplied by reference TRBV5-6 and TRBJ2-1, is DAGVTQSPTHLIKTRGQQVTLRCSPKSGHDTVSWYQQALGQGPQFIFQYYEEEERQRGNFPDRFSGHQFPNYSSELNVNALLLGDSALYLCASSHPRPNEQFFGPGTRLTVL.

This sequence joins TRBV19 and TRBJ2-4; D is ambiguous. The CDR3 is 13 amino acids. CDR1 is LNHDA and CDR2 is SQIVND in the germline V gene (reference sequence). V was trimmed by 4 bases and J by 0 bases, leaving 4 bases between them. The CDR3 DNA sequence: TGTGCCAGTAGTACTACAGCCAAAAACATTCAGTACTTC. Encoded protein: CASSTTAKNIQYF.

The chain combines TRBV5-1 with TRBJ2-1; 10 bases map to TRBD2. With 3 bases clipped from V and 8 bases from J, the junction kept 11 bases outside the gene matches. The CDR3 contains 16 residues. Per the germline V gene, CDR1 is SGHRS and CDR2 is YFSETQ. The CDR3 region has the DNA TGCGCCAGCAGCTGGCTAGCGGGGGTTGGACACGATGAGCAGTTCTTC. Encoded protein: CASSWLAGVGHDEQFF.

This clone was picked up a small number of times. The genes are TRBV2 and TRBJ1-5; no clear D gene. CDR1 is SNHLY and CDR2 is FYNNEI in the germline V gene. V shed 4 bases and J shed 5 bases, with 24 bases lying between them. The CDR3 length is 18 residues. The CDR3 sequence: CASSAATQNLIGDQPQHF. The CDR3, as DNA: TGTGCCAGCAGTGCGGCCACCCAGAACCTAATTGGGGATCAGCCCCAGCATTTT.

The gene calls are TRBV5-1 and TRBJ1-1, with TRBD1 matching 7 bases. CDR1 is SGHRS and CDR2 is YFSETQ in the germline V gene. The V and J ends lost 1 base and 1 base, in that order; junction bases with no gene match: 7. This CDR3 region has 16 residues. The chain's CDR3 is CASSLRAGQANTEAFF. The CDR3, as DNA: TGCGCCAGCAGCTTGAGGGCCGGACAGGCGAACACTGAAGCTTTCTTT.

This clone was seen a handful of times. The chain employs TRBV5-6 and TRBJ2-3; 7 bases are shared with TRBD2. With V trimmed by 4 bases and J by 10 bases, 9 bases remained unmatched. Germline CDR1 and CDR2: SGHDT and YYEEEE. The CDR3 contains 13 residues. The CDR3 here is CASSQSPGGSQYF. CDR3 nucleotides: TGTGCCAGCAGCCAATCCCCGGGGGGTTCGCAGTATTTT.

This clone came up a few times. This chain joins TRBV11-1 and TRBJ2-2; no firm D call. CDR3 length equals 15 residues. Trimming removed 3 bases from V and 0 bases from J, with 8 bases in between. The germline V gene encodes CDR1 SGHAT and CDR2 FQDESV (reference sequence). The CDR3 DNA follows: TGTGCCAGCAGCTTGGAACGATCGAACACCGGGGAGCTGTTTTTT. Protein: CASSLERSNTGELFF.

This clone appeared a few times. V and J are TRBV7-9 and TRBJ1-1; the D is unclear. Germline CDR1 is SEHNR and CDR2 is FQNEAQ (reference sequence). The germline V and J ends were trimmed by 1 base and 0 bases, with 3 bases remaining between them. This CDR3 spans 13 amino acids. CDR3 residues: CASSLEMNTEAFF. The DNA of the CDR3 is TGTGCCAGCAGCTTAGAGATGAACACTGAAGCTTTCTTT.

A word on this clone: A clone one base away is much larger, so this may be a read error. The chain joins TRBV5-1 to TRBJ2-1, with D perhaps matching TRBD1 (5 bases). The germline V gene has CDR1 SGHRS and CDR2 YFSETQ. CDR3 length: 11 amino acids. V lost 1 base to trimming and J lost 10 bases, with 6 bases between them. The CDR3 spells CASSLWGEQFF. The CDR3, as DNA: TGCGCCAGCAGCTTGTGGGGCGAGCAGTTCTTC.

By sample share, this clone is medium-sized. This CDR3 is also generated by other DNA sequences in the sample. The V gene is TRBV4-1, the J gene TRBJ1-5, with unresolved D. This CDR3 comprises 15 residues. Germline lookup yields CDR1 MGHRA and CDR2 YSYEKL. Deletions cut 0 bases from V and 1 base from J, with 7 bases between. The chain's CDR3 is CASSQERGSNQPQHF. The CDR3 DNA is TGCGCCAGCAGCCAAGAGCGAGGGAGCAATCAGCCCCAGCATTTT.

This chain joins TRBV7-9 and TRBJ1-5; D gene unclear. V gave up 1 base and J gave up 4 bases, with 11 bases separating them. Germline V CDR1 and CDR2: SEHNR, FQNEAQ (reference sequence). The CDR3 length is 15 residues. The CDR3 sequence: CASSLGPRPNQPQHF. The CDR3 DNA is TGTGCCAGCAGCTTAGGGCCAAGACCGAATCAGCCCCAGCATTTT.